This TCR beta chain originates from a study of T cells after yellow fever vaccination. TCRdb recomputed calls from the 5' RACE reads with MiXCR, one row per CDR3 protein. The sample lists 500,000 to 650,000 distinct CDR3 sequences; about 12% were seen once. The CDR3 is 22 amino acids. Trimming cost V 3 bases and J 2 bases; bases outside gene matches: 24. Germline V CDR1 and CDR2: MNHEY, SMNVEV (reference sequence). The chain uses TRBV27 and TRBJ2-3; 9 bases fit TRBD1. The clonotype was recovered from a man younger than 40 who received the YFV17D yellow fever vaccine. The source was PBMCs, collected on the day of the yellow fever booster vaccination. The DNA for the CDR3 is TGTGCCAGCAGTTTCTCCTCCTTCGGGGACAGGGTACCAAAAGGGGACACAGATACGCAGTATTTT. Its protein is CASSFSSFGDRVPKGDTDTQYF.